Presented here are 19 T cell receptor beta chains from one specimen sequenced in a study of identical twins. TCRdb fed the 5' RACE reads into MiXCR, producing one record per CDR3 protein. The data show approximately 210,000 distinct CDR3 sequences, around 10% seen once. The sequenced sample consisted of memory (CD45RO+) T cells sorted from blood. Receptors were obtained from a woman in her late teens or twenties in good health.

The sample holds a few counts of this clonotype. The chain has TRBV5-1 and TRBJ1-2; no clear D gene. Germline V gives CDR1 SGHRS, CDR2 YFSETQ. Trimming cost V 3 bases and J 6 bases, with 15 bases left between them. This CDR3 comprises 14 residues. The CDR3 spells CASSSYAIKDGYTF. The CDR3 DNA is TGCGCCAGCAGCTCGTACGCTATCAAGGATGGCTACACCTTC.

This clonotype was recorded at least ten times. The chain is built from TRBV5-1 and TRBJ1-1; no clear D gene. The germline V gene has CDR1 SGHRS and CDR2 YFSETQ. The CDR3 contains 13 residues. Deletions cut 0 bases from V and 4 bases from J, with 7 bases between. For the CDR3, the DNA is TGCGCCAGCAGCTTGGACGGAGGCACTGAAGCTTTCTTT. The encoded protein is CASSLDGGTEAFF.

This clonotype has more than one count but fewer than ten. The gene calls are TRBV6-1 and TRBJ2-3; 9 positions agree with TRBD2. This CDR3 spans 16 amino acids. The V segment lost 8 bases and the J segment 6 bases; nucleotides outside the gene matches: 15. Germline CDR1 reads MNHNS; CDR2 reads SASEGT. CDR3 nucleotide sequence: TGTGCCAGCGGTACCTGGCGCGGGGGGGGCAGTGATACGCAGTATTTT. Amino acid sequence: CASGTWRGGGSDTQYF.

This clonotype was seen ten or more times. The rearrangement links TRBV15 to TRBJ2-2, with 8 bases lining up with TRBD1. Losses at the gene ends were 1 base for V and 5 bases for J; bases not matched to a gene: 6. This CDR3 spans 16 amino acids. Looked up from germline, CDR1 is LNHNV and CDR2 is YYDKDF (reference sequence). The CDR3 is CATSRGGTGDTGELFF. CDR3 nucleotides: TGTGCCACCAGCAGAGGGGGGACAGGAGATACCGGGGAGCTGTTTTTT.

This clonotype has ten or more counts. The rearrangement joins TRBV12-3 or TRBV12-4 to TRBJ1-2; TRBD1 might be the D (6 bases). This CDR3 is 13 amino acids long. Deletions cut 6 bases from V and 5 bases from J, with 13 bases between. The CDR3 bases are TGTGCCAGCAGAACCGAGGGGGGGTATGGCTACACCTTC. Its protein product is CASRTEGGYGYTF.

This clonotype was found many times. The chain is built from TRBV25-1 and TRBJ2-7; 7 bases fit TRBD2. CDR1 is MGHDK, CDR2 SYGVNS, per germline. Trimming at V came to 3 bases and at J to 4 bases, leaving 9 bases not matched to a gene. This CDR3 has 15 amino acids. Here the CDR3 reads CASSDRASGLYEQYF. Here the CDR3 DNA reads TGTGCCAGCAGTGATAGGGCTAGCGGCCTTTACGAGCAGTACTTC.

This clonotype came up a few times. CDR3 loop: CASSLVRGRNTEAFF. CDR3 sequence (DNA): TGTGCCAGCAGCTTAGTCAGGGGGCGGAACACTGAAGCTTTCTTT. V usage is TRBV11-3 and J usage is TRBJ1-1, with 8 nucleotides matching TRBD1. Per germline, CDR1 SGHNT and CDR2 YENEEA. V lost 1 base and J lost 1; bases outside the gene matches: 2. The CDR3 totals 15 residues.

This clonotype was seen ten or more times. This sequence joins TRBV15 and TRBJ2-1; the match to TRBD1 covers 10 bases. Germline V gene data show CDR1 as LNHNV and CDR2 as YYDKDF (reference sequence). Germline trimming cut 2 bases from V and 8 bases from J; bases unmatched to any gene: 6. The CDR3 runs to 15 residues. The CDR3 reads CATSRSRTGGHEQFF. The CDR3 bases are TGTGCCACCAGCAGATCAAGGACAGGGGGGCATGAGCAGTTCTTC.

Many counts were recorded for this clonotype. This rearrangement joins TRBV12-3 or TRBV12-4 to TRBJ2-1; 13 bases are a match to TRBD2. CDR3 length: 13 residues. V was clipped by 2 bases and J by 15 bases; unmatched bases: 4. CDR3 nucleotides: TGTGCCAGCAGTTTACCTGGGACTAGCGGGGTGTTCTTC. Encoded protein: CASSLPGTSGVFF.

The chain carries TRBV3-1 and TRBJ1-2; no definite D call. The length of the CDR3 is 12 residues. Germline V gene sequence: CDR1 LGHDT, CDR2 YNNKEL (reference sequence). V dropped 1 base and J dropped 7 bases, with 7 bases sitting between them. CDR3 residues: CASSQAVGGYTF. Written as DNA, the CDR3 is TGTGCCAGCAGCCAAGCAGTGGGTGGCTACACCTTC.

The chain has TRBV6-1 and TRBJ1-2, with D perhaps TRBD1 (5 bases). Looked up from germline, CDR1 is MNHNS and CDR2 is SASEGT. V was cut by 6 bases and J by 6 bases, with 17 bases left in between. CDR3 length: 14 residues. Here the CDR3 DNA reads TGTGCCAGCAGCTCAGGGAATTGGATGAATGGCTACACCTTC. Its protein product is CASSSGNWMNGYTF.

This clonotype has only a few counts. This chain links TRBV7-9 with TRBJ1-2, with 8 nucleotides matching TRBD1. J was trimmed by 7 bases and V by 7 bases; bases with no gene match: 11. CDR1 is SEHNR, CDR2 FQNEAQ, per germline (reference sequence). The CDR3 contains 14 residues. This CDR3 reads CASTKDRVEAGYTF. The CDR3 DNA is TGTGCCAGCACCAAGGACAGGGTGGAGGCTGGCTACACCTTC.

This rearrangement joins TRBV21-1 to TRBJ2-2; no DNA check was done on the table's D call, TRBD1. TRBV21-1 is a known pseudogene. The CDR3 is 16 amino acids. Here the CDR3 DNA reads TGTGCCAGCAGCAAATCGAGAAGGGGGCACACCGGGGAGCTGTTTTTT. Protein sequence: CASSKSRRGHTGELFF.

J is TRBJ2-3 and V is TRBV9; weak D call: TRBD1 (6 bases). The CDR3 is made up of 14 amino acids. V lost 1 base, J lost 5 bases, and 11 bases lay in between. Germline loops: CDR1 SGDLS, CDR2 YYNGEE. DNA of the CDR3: TGTGCCAGCAGCGTACCAGGGGATGGAGATACGCAGTATTTT. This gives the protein CASSVPGDGDTQYF.

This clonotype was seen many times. This chain's CDR3 is CATSRSLGDSSNEQFF. The CDR3 DNA follows: TGTGCCACCAGCAGATCTCTTGGGGATAGCTCGAATGAGCAGTTCTTC. The chain uses TRBV15 and TRBJ2-1; D call uncertain. The ends were cut back, 2 bases at V and 7 bases at J, with 18 bases in the middle. The CDR3 consists of 16 residues. Germline V gives CDR1 LNHNV, CDR2 YYDKDF (reference sequence).

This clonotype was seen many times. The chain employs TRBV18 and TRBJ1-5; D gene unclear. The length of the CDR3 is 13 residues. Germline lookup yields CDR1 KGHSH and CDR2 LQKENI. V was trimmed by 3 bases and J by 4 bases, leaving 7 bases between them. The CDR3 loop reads CASSPALNQPQHF. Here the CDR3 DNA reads TGTGCCAGCTCACCGGCGCTTAATCAGCCCCAGCATTTT.

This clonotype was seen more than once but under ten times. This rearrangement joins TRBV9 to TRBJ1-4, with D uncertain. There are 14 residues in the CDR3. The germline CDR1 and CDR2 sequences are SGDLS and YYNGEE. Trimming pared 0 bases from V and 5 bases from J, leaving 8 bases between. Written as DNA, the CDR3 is TGTGCCAGCAGCGTAGGCACGCGGAATGAAAAACTGTTTTTT. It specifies CASSVGTRNEKLFF.

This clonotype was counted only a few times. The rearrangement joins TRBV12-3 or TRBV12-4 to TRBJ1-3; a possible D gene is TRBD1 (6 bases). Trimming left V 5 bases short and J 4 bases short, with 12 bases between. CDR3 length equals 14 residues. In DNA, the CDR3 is TGTGCCAGCAGTCGCCCGGGACAAGGAAACACCATATATTTT. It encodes CASSRPGQGNTIYF.

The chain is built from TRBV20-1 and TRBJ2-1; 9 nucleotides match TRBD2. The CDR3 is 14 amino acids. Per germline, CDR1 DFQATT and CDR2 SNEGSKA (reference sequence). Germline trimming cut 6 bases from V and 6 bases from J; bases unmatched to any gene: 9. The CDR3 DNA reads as TGCAGTGCCCCTTGGCGGGGGGGCTTCAATGAGCAGTTCTTC. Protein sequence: CSAPWRGGFNEQFF.